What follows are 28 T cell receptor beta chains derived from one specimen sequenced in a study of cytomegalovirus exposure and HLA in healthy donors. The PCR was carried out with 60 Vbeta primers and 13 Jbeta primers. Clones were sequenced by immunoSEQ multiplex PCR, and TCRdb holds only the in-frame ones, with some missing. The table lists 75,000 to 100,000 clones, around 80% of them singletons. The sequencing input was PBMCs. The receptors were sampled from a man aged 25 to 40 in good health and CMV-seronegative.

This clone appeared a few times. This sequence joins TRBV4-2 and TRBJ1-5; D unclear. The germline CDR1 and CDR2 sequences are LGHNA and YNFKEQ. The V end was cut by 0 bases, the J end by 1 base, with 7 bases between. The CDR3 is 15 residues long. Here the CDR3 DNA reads TGTGCCAGCAGCCAAGATCGGAGGAGCAATCAGCCCCAGCATTTT. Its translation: CASSQDRRSNQPQHF.

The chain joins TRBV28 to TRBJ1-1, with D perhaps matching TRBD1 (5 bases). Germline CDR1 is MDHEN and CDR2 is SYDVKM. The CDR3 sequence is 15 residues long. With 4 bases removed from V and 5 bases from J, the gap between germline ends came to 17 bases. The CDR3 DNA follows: TGTGCCAGCAGTTCCGTGGGGGGGACGAGGACTGAAGCTTTCTTT. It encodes CASSSVGGTRTEAFF.

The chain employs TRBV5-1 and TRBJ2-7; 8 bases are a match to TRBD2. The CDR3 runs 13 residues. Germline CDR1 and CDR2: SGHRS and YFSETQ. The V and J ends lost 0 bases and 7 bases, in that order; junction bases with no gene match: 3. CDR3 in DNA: TGCGCCAGCAGCTTGGTGCGGGGGGTTGAGCAGTACTTC. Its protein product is CASSLVRGVEQYF.

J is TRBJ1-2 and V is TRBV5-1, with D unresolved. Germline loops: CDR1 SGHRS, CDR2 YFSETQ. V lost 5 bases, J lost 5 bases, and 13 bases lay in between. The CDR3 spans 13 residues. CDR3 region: CASRSGSVYGYTF. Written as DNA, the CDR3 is TGCGCCAGCAGAAGCGGCTCCGTGTATGGCTACACCTTC. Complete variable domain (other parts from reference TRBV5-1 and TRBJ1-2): KAGVTQTPRYLIKTRGQQVTLSCSPISGHRSVSWYQQTPGQGLQFLFEYFSETQRNKGNFPGRFSGRQFSNSRSEMNVSTLELGDSALYLCASRSGSVYGYTFGSGTRLTVV.

This CDR3 reads CASSQETGNVAKNIQYF. CDR3 bases: TGTGCCAGCAGCCAAGAAACAGGGAACGTCGCCAAAAACATTCAGTACTTC. The chain links TRBV14 to TRBJ2-4, with TRBD1 as a possible D gene (6 bases). V lost 0 bases and J 1 base, leaving 13 bases between the germline ends. CDR3 length: 17 amino acids. The germline V gene encodes CDR1 SGHDN and CDR2 FVKESK.

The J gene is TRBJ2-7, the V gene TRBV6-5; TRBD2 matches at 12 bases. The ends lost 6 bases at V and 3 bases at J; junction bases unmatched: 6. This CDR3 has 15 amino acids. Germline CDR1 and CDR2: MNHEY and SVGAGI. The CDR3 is CASRKTSGGGYEQYF. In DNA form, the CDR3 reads TGTGCCAGCAGGAAGACTAGCGGGGGAGGCTACGAGCAGTACTTC.

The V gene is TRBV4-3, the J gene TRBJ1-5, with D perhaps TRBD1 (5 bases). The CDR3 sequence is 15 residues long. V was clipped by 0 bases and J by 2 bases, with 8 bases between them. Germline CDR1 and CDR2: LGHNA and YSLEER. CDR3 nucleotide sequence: TGCGCCAGCAGCCAAGACAGGGCGGGCAATCAGCCCCAGCATTTT. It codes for CASSQDRAGNQPQHF.

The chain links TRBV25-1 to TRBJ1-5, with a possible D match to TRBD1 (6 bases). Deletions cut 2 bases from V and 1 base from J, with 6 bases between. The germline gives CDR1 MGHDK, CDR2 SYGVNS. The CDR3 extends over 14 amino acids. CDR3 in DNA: TGTGCCAGCAGTGAAGGGGGCAGCAATCAGCCCCAGCATTTT. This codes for CASSEGGSNQPQHF.

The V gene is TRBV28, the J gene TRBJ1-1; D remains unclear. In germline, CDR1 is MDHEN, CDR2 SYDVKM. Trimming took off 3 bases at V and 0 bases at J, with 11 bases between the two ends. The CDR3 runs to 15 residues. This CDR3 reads CASSLWNSLNTEAFF. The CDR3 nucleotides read TGTGCCAGCAGTTTGTGGAACAGCCTGAACACTGAAGCTTTCTTT.

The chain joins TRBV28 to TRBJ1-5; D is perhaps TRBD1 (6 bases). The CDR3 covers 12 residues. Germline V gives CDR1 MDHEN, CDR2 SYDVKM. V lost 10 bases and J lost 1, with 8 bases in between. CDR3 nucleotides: TGTGCCAACCAGGGGAGCAATCAGCCCCAGCATTTT. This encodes CANQGSNQPQHF.

The CDR3 loop reads CASRWRGPGRSTGELFF. CDR3 nucleotides: TGTGCCAGCAGGTGGAGGGGCCCAGGTCGGAGCACCGGGGAGCTGTTTTTT. The genes are TRBV7-8 and TRBJ2-2; D perhaps matches TRBD2 (6 bases). The CDR3 is 17 residues long. The germline gives CDR1 SGHVS, CDR2 FQNEAQ. Deletions cut 6 bases from V and 4 bases from J, with 21 bases between.

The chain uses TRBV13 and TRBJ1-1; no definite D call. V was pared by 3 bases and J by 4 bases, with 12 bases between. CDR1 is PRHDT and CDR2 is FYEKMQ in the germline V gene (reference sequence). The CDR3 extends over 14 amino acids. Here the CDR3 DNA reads TGTGCCAGCAGCTTTACCGGGAAACGCACTGAAGCTTTCTTT. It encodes CASSFTGKRTEAFF.

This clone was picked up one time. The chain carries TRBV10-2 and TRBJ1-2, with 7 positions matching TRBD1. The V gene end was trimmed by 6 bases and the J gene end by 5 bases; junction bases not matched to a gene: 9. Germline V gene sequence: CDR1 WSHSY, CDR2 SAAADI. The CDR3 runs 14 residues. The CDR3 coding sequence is TGCGCCAGCAGAGGGGGCGGCGGCTTGTATGGCTACACCTTC. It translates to CASRGGGGLYGYTF.

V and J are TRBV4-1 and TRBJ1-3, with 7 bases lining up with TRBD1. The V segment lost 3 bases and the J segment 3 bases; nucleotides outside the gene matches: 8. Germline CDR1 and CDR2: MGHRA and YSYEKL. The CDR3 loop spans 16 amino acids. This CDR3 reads CASSQPDRESGNTIYF. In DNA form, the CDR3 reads TGCGCCAGCAGCCAGCCAGACAGGGAGAGTGGAAACACCATATATTTT.

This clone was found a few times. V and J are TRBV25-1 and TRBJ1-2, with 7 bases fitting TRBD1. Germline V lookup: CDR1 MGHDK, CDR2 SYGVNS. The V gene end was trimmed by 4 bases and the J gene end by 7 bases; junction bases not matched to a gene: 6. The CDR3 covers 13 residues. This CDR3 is CASSGTGRAGYTF. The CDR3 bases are TGTGCCAGCAGTGGGACAGGTCGAGCTGGCTACACCTTC.

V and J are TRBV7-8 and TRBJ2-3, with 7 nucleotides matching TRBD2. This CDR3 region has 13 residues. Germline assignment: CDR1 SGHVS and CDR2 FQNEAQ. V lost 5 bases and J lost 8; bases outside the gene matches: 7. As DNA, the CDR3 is TGTGCCAGCAGCGATTGGGTAGCGGGTACGCAGTATTTT. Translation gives CASSDWVAGTQYF.

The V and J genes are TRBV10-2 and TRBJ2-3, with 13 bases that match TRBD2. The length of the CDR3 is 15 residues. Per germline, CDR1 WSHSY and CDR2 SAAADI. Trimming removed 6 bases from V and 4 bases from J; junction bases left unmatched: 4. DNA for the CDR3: TGCGCCAGCAGGGGGACTAGCGGGATTCCAGATACGCAGTATTTT. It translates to CASRGTSGIPDTQYF.

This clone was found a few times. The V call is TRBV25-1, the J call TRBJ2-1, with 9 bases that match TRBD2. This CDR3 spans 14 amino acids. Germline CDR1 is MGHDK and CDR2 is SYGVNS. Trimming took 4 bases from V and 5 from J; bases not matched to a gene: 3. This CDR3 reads CASSVASGNNEQFF. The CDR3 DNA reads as TGTGCCAGCAGTGTAGCTAGCGGGAACAATGAGCAGTTCTTC.

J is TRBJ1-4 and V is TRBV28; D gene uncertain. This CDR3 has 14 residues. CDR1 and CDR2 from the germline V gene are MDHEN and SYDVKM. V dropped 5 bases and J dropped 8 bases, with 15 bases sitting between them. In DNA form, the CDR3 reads TGTGCCAGCAGTCCTGGTGGGAGTTTCGAAAAACTGTTTTTT. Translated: CASSPGGSFEKLFF. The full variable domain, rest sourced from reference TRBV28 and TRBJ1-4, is DVKVTQSSRYLVKRTGEKVFLECVQDMDHENMFWYRQDPGLGLRLIYFSYDVKMKEKGDIPEGYSVSREKKERFSLILESASTNQTSMYLCASSPGGSFEKLFFGSGTQLSVL.

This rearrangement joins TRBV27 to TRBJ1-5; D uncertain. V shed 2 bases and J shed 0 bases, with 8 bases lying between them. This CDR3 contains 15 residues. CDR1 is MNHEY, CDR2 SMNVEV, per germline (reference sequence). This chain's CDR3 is CASSLGTYSNQPQHF. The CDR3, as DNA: TGTGCCAGCAGTTTAGGCACGTATAGCAATCAGCCCCAGCATTTT.

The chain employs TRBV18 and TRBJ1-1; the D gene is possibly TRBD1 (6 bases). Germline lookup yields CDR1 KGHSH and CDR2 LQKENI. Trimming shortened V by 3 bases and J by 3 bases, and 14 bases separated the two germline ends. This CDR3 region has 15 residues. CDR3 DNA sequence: TGTGCCAGCTCACCCAGGACAGTCGGGGACACTGAAGCTTTCTTT. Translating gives CASSPRTVGDTEAFF.

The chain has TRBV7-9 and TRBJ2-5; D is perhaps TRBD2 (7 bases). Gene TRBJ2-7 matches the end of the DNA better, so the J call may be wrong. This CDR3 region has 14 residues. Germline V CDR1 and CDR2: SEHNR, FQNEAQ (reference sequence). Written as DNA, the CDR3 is TGTGCCAGCAGCTTTGGGGGGGCGGGGAGCGAGCAGTACTTC. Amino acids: CASSFGGAGSEQYF.

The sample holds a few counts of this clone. CDR3 in DNA: TGTGCCAGCAGTGACACAGGGACAGGGGAATCACCCCTCCACTTT. Translated: CASSDTGTGESPLHF. This chain joins TRBV6-4 and TRBJ1-6; 10 nucleotides line up with TRBD1. The CDR3 is made up of 15 amino acids. V was clipped by 2 bases and J by 10 bases; unmatched bases: 5. CDR1 is MRHNA and CDR2 is SNTAGT in the germline V gene.

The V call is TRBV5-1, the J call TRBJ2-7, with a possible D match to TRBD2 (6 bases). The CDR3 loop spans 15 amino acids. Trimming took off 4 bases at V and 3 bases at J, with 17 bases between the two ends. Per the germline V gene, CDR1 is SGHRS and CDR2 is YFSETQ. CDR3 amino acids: CASSPGPGVVYEQYF. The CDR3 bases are TGCGCCAGCAGCCCGGGGCCGGGGGTCGTCTACGAGCAGTACTTC.

The CDR3 nucleotides read TGTGCCATCAGTGATTCGGGGGTGAGTGTAACTGAAGCTTTCTTT. Amino acid sequence: CAISDSGVSVTEAFF. V and J are TRBV10-3 and TRBJ1-1, with D perhaps TRBD1 (5 bases). Germline values: CDR1 ENHRY, CDR2 SYGVKD. There are 15 residues in the CDR3. V gave up 3 bases and J gave up 5 bases, with 16 bases separating them.

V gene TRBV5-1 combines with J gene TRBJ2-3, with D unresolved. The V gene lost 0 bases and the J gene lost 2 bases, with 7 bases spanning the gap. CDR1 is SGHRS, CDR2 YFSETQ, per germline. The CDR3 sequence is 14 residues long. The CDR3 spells CASSLDWSTDTQYF. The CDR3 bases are TGCGCCAGCAGCTTGGACTGGTCCACAGATACGCAGTATTTT.

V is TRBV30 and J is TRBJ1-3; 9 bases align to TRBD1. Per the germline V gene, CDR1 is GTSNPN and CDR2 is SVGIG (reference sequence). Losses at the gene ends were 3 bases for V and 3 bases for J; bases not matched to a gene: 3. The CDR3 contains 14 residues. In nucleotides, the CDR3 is TGTGCCTGGAGAACAGGGGGCGGTGGAAACACCATATATTTT. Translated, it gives CAWRTGGGGNTIYF.

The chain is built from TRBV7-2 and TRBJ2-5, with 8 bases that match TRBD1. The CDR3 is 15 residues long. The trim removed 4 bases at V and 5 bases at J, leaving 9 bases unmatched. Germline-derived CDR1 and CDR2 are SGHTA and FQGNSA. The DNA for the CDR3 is TGTGCCAGCAGCTCCGGACAGGGAATAGGGGAGACCCAGTACTTC. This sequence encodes CASSSGQGIGETQYF.